A selection of T cell receptor beta chains follows, all from one sample in a study of shared clonotypes between healthy human individuals. Sequencing was performed with immunoSEQ multiplex PCR; in TCRdb, only in-frame clones are kept and a portion is missing. The sample lists under 2,500,000 clones, roughly 95% occurring once. The sequenced sample consisted of naive CD4+ T cells sorted from blood. The receptor set was obtained from a man aged 18 to 29 in good health. CDR3s include the opening cysteine and the closing phenylalanine or tryptophan. A D gene is named only where the DNA matches it firmly. Size is stated for part of the rows, as once, few or many counts, or as a class when the clone is expanded.

TRBD2	TRBV7-9	TRBJ2-1	NA	CASNKVLAGENEQFF	TGTGCCAGCAACAAGGTCCTAGCGGGAGAGAATGAGCAGTTCTTC
NA	TRBV4-1	TRBJ1-5	NA	CASSQDRAGQINQPQHF	TGCGCCAGCAGCCAAGATCGGGCAGGGCAGATCAATCAGCCCCAGCATTTT
NA	TRBV6-1	TRBJ2-5	NA	CASTWSNAGETQYF	TGTGCCAGCACCTGGTCCAACGCTGGGGAGACCCAGTACTTC
NA	TRBV28	TRBJ1-1	NA	CASSLKGGEAFF	TGTGCCAGCAGTTTGAAGGGGGGTGAAGCTTTCTTT
NA	TRBV27	TRBJ1-2	NA	CASTDGARGYTF	TGTGCCAGCACCGACGGTGCCCGGGGCTACACCTTC
NA	TRBV10-3	TRBJ2-2	NA	CAISESGILFF	TGTGCCATCAGTGAGTCTGGTATACTGTTTTTT
TRBD1	TRBV6-4	TRBJ1-5	once	CASRRQGPPTKPQHF	TGTGCCAGCAGAAGACAGGGCCCACCTACGAAGCCCCAGCATTTT
NA	TRBV11-2	TRBJ1-5	NA	CASSLEGRGNQPQHF	TGTGCCAGCAGCTTAGAGGGCAGGGGCAATCAGCCCCAGCATTTT
NA	TRBV6-5	TRBJ1-3	NA	CASSYSWTVGNTIYF	TGTGCCAGCAGTTACTCATGGACAGTTGGAAACACCATATATTTT
NA	TRBV5-1	TRBJ2-7	NA	CASSQVGTSYVEQYF	TGCGCCAGCAGCCAGGTTGGGACAAGTTACGTGGAGCAGTACTTC
NA	TRBV5-1	TRBJ2-1	NA	CASSYDLSYNEQFF	TGCGCCAGCAGCTATGACTTAAGTTACAATGAGCAGTTCTTC
TRBD2	TRBV6-1	TRBJ2-5	NA	CASKRLAGVGETQYF	TGTGCCAGCAAACGACTAGCGGGGGTAGGGGAGACCCAGTACTTC
TRBD1	TRBV19	TRBJ1-5	NA	CASSTTGVSNQPQHF	TGTGCCAGTAGCACCACAGGGGTTAGCAATCAGCCCCAGCATTTT
NA	TRBV9	TRBJ2-3	NA	CASSPRGGMYTDTQYF	TGTGCCAGCAGCCCAAGAGGGGGGATGTACACAGATACGCAGTATTTT
NA	TRBV9	TRBJ2-7	NA	CASSVGLLSYEQYF	TGTGCCAGCAGCGTGGGACTCTTATCCTACGAGCAGTACTTC
TRBD2	TRBV5-1	TRBJ2-3	NA	CASSLGVSGPSTDTQYF	TGCGCCAGCAGCTTGGGGGTTAGCGGGCCTAGCACAGATACGCAGTATTTT
NA	TRBV7-6	TRBJ1-1	once	CAVGDRGNTEAFF	TGTGCCGTCGGGGATAGGGGGAACACTGAAGCTTTCTTT
TRBD1	TRBV5-6	TRBJ1-5	NA	CASSFGTGTNQPQHF	TGTGCCAGCAGCTTCGGGACAGGGACAAATCAGCCCCAGCATTTT
TRBD2	TRBV12-5	TRBJ2-1	NA	CASGLRLAGVGSYNEQFF	TGTGCTAGTGGTTTGAGACTAGCGGGGGTAGGGTCCTACAATGAGCAGTTCTTC
NA	TRBV5-8	TRBJ2-5	once	CASSLGGGWQETQYF	TGTGCCAGCAGCTTGGGTGGAGGGTGGCAGGAGACCCAGTACTTC
NA	TRBV5-5	TRBJ1-5	NA	CASSIGPNQPQHF	TGTGCCAGCAGCATCGGACCAAATCAGCCCCAGCATTTT
NA	TRBV2	TRBJ1-2	NA	CASSEARQEGYTF	TGTGCCAGCAGTGAAGCTAGGCAGGAAGGCTACACCTTC
NA	TRBV5-1	TRBJ2-5	NA	CASSLTGLPQTQYF	TGCGCCAGCAGCTTGACAGGTCTGCCCCAGACCCAGTACTTC
TRBD1	TRBV5-4	TRBJ2-5	few	CASSSGTGQETQYF	TGTGCCAGCAGCTCCGGGACAGGGCAAGAGACCCAGTACTTC
NA	TRBV10-2	TRBJ2-5	NA	CASTLLTGPAETQYF	TGCGCCAGCACCCTCCTGACAGGCCCCGCAGAGACCCAGTACTTC
TRBD1	TRBV29-1	TRBJ2-4	NA	CSVEGGTGAIGNIQYF	TGCAGCGTTGAAGGGGGGACAGGGGCCATCGGGAACATTCAGTACTTC
NA	TRBV19	TRBJ1-1	NA	CASSWGTMNTEAFF	TGTGCCAGTAGTTGGGGCACAATGAACACTGAAGCTTTCTTT
NA	TRBV5-1	TRBJ1-6	NA	CASSLGDGSPLHF	TGCGCCAGCAGCTTGGGGGATGGATCACCCCTCCACTTT
TRBD1	TRBV7-2	TRBJ1-1	NA	CASSLMDREAFF	TGTGCCAGCAGCTTGATGGACAGGGAAGCTTTCTTT
NA	TRBV6-5	TRBJ1-5	NA	CASRPRVWSNQPQHF	TGTGCCAGCAGACCCCGGGTATGGAGCAATCAGCCCCAGCATTTT
NA	TRBV10-3	TRBJ2-1	once	CAISSTGSTYNEQFF	TGTGCCATCAGTTCAACCGGGTCCACTTACAATGAGCAGTTCTTC
TRBD2	TRBV4-1	TRBJ2-7	NA	CASSQGLADPVQYF	TGCGCCAGCAGCCAAGGGCTAGCGGACCCGGTGCAGTACTTC
TRBD1	TRBV27	TRBJ2-3	NA	CASRSSTGGYTDTQYF	TGTGCCAGCAGATCATCTACAGGGGGGTACACAGATACGCAGTATTTT
TRBD1	TRBV5-6	TRBJ2-5	NA	CASSYPGQGALETQYF	TGTGCCAGCAGCTACCCGGGACAGGGGGCGCTTGAGACCCAGTACTTC
NA	TRBV6-5	TRBJ1-2	NA	CASSYSNEGTNYGYTF	TGTGCCAGCAGTTACTCGAACGAGGGGACTAACTATGGCTACACCTTC
NA	TRBV5-1	TRBJ2-1	NA	CASSLADPPYNEQFF	TGCGCCAGCAGCTTGGCGGACCCACCATACAATGAGCAGTTCTTC
NA	TRBV28	TRBJ2-3	NA	CASGTWDTQYF	TGTGCCAGCGGTACTTGGGATACGCAGTATTTT
NA	TRBV7-2	TRBJ2-7	NA	CASSLVRPYEQYF	TGTGCCAGCAGCTTAGTTCGCCCCTACGAGCAGTACTTC
TRBD1	TRBV7-2	TRBJ1-3	NA	CASSLTGGSGNTIYF	TGTGCCAGCAGCCTGACAGGGGGCTCTGGAAACACCATATATTTT
TRBD1	TRBV6-1	TRBJ2-1	NA	CASSGGQEYNEQFF	TGTGCCAGCAGTGGGGGACAGGAATACAATGAGCAGTTCTTC
NA	TRBV6-1	TRBJ2-5	NA	CASSVILGAQETQYF	TGTGCCAGCAGTGTCATCCTGGGGGCTCAAGAGACCCAGTACTTC
NA	TRBV5-1	TRBJ2-5	NA	CASSLEYGRGETQYF	TGCGCCAGCAGCTTAGAGTACGGGAGAGGCGAGACCCAGTACTTC
TRBD2	TRBV10-3	TRBJ2-1	NA	CAISPSSGSRNEQFF	TGTGCCATCAGCCCCTCTAGCGGGAGTAGGAATGAGCAGTTCTTC